The source of this T cell receptor beta chain is a study of blood T cell repertoires in COVID-19. V lost 1 base, J lost 0 bases, and 9 bases lay in between. From germline, CDR1 is LNHDA and CDR2 SQIVND (reference sequence). The CDR3 runs 15 residues. Assay used: immunoSEQ multiplex PCR; TCRdb lists only in-frame clones, some missing. The table shows 300,000 to 450,000 clones, with 70% to 90% occurring only once. The chain combines TRBV19 with TRBJ1-1; D unresolved. The TCR was taken from a woman younger than 45 with COVID-19, enrolled during active disease. Sample: peripheral blood. The CDR3 loop reads CASSIGRLMNTEAFF. The CDR3 DNA follows: TGTGCCAGTAGTATAGGGCGGCTAATGAACACTGAAGCTTTCTTT.